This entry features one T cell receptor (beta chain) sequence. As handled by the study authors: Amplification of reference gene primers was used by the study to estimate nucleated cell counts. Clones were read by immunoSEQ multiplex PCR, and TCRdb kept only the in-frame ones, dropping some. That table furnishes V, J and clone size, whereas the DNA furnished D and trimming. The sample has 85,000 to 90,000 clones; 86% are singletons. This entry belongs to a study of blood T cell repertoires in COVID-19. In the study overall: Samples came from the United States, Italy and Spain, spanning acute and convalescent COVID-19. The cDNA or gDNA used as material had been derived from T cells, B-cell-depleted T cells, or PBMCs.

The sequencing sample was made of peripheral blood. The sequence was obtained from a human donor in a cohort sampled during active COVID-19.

The CDR3 DNA is TGTGCCAGCAGCTTAGCAGCAGGGGAGAATGAAAAACTGTTTTTT. Residues: CASSLAAGENEKLFF. The chain carries TRBV7-2 and TRBJ1-4; TRBD1 is a possible D gene (6 bases). This CDR3 spans 15 amino acids. V was cut by 0 bases and J by 5 bases, with 10 bases left in between. In germline, CDR1 is SGHTA, CDR2 FQGNSA.